This T cell receptor (beta chain) originates from a study of siplizumab effects on memory and regulatory T cells. Comments on this clone: Its antigen is undetermined.

Assays covered roughly 90,000 TCR templates per sample. TCRdb's table, derived via immunoSEQ multiplex PCR, lists solely in-frame clones and lacks some. This sample carries about 100,000 clones, around 93% of them seen once, and the ten largest clones take 1% to 1.5%. Study observations and caveats: Apparently key alloresponse contributors, naive T cells also seemed more diverse than memory cells. Mean Treg-derived proportions of mappable alloreactive CD4+ clones were 68.8% for siplizumab and around 29% for controls.

The origin of this receptor is a human donor in good health. Sequenced input: non-Treg CD4+ T cells sorted from blood.

The DNA of the CDR3 is TGTGCCATCAGTGTCCGCCAGGGGGACACCGGGGAGCTGTTTTTT. As protein: CAISVRQGDTGELFF. V and J are TRBV10-3 and TRBJ2-2, with 7 bases lining up with TRBD1. Germline V gene sequence: CDR1 ENHRY, CDR2 SYGVKD. The CDR3 runs to 15 residues. With V trimmed by 4 bases and J by 3 bases, 5 bases remained unmatched.